This TCR beta chain emerged from a study of regulatory T cells in long-lasting Graves disease. The time point here: newly diagnosed GD, antithyroid drugs for less than 3 months. RNA isolated from PBMCs was used to make the TCR library. Notes on the study in general: What was studied was peripheral blood only, and not thyroid tissue.

This clonotype was counted only a few times. Its antigen is undetermined. Arm-PCR of CDR3 regions and iRepertoire HTBI primers were the basis on which TCR beta libraries were built. TCRdb re-called the multiplex PCR reads with MiXCR, one entry per CDR3 protein. The data contain 400,000 to 650,000 distinct CDR3 sequences, about 16% of them seen just once; the ten biggest clones take up roughly 25%. This sample also belongs to another study, concerning T cells in Graves' hyperthyroidism and ophthalmopathy.

Sequenced material: peripheral blood mononuclear cells (PBMCs), taken at new diagnosis, from a patient treated with antithyroid drugs. The TCR was taken from a woman aged 35 to 59 with Graves disease.

In nucleotides, the CDR3 is TGTGCCAGCAGTTACTCGGGACAGGGCACGAACACCGGGGAGCTGTTTTTT. This translates into CASSYSGQGTNTGELFF. The chain has TRBV6-5 and TRBJ2-2; 9 positions match TRBD1. The CDR3 is 17 amino acids. Germline V gives CDR1 MNHEY, CDR2 SVGAGI. Unmatched junction bases numbered 2, after V lost 0 bases and J lost 0 bases.